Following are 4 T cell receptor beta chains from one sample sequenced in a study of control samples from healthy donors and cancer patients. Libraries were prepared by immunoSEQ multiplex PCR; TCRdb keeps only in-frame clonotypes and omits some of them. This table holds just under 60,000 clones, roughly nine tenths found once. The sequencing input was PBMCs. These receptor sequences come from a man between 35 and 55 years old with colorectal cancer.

CDR3 DNA sequence: TGTGCCAGCAGCTTTCGGGCGCTTAACACTGAAGCTTTCTTT. Protein product: CASSFRALNTEAFF. The V gene is TRBV5-6, the J gene TRBJ1-1; unclear D gene. The CDR3 spans 14 residues. V lost 2 bases, J lost 2 bases, and 10 bases lay in between. Germline V gives CDR1 SGHDT, CDR2 YYEEEE.

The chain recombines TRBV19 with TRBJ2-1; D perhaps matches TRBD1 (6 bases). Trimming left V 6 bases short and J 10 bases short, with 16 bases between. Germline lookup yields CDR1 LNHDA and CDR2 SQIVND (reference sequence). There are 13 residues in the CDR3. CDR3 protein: CASRSTGLDEQFF. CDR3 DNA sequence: TGTGCCAGTAGATCTACAGGGTTGGACGAGCAGTTCTTC.

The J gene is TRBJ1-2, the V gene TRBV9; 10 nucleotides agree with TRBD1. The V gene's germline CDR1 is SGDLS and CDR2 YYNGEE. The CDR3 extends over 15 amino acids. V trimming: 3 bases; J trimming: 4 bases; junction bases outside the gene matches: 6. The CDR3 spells CASSDPTGGGYGYTF. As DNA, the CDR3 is TGTGCCAGCAGCGACCCGACAGGGGGCGGCTATGGCTACACCTTC.

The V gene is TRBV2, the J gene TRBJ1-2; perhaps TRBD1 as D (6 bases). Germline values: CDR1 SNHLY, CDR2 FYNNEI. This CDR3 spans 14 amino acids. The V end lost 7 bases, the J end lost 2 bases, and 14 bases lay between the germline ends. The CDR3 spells CASTRTATNYGYTF. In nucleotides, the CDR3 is TGTGCCAGCACAAGGACAGCCACCAACTATGGCTACACCTTC.